The 22 T cell receptor beta chains given below trace back to one sample, sequenced in a study of cytomegalovirus exposure and HLA in healthy donors. Repertoires were generated with immunoSEQ multiplex PCR, while TCRdb's copy carries only in-frame clones and drops some. In the table there are some 310,000 clones, 88% of which are singletons. The sample comprised PBMCs. Every receptor here comes from a man aged 30-40 years in good health and CMV-seronegative.

The chain carries TRBV11-2 and TRBJ1-2, with D tentatively TRBD1 (6 bases). The V gene lost 4 bases and the J gene lost 13 bases, with 22 bases spanning the gap. Germline V lookup: CDR1 SGHAT, CDR2 FQNNGV. The CDR3 consists of 14 residues. CDR3 DNA sequence: TGTGCCAGCAGCTCGCCAACCGAGGGGGGGATCGTCACCTTC. Translating it yields CASSSPTEGGIVTF.

The rearrangement joins TRBV4-3 to TRBJ2-2; tentatively, D is TRBD2 (6 bases). Germline V gene lookup returns CDR1 LGHNA and CDR2 YSLEER. The CDR3 has 16 amino acids. V lost 0 bases to trimming and J lost 1 base, with 9 bases between them. The CDR3, as DNA: TGCGCCAGCAGCCAAGACAGCGGGTTGAACACCGGGGAGCTGTTTTTT. This encodes CASSQDSGLNTGELFF.

A single count supports this clone. The rearrangement joins TRBV7-2 to TRBJ2-7; 13 bases align to TRBD2. Germline V gene sequence: CDR1 SGHTA, CDR2 FQGNSA. The CDR3 is made up of 16 amino acids. Trimming removed 4 bases from V and 2 bases from J; junction bases left unmatched: 5. The CDR3 coding sequence is TGTGCCAGCAGCTCACGGACTAGCGGGAGCACCTACGAGCAGTACTTC. It is translated as CASSSRTSGSTYEQYF.

The chain links TRBV7-2 to TRBJ1-5; D remains ambiguous. CDR3 size: 15 residues. The V end lost 4 bases, the J end lost 3 bases, and 13 bases lay between the germline ends. Germline CDR1 is SGHTA and CDR2 is FQGNSA. The CDR3 DNA reads as TGTGCCAGCAGCTCCGAGCGGGGAGACAATCAGCCCCAGCATTTT. Amino acids: CASSSERGDNQPQHF.

This clone was counted once. The CDR3 loop is CASSPTGENTEAFF. The CDR3 bases are TGTGCCAGCAGCCCTACAGGGGAGAACACTGAAGCTTTCTTT. The rearrangement links TRBV14 to TRBJ1-1; 7 bases agree with TRBD1. The germline V gene encodes CDR1 SGHDN and CDR2 FVKESK. V gave up 4 bases and J gave up 1 base; unmatched junction bases: 3. The CDR3 runs to 14 residues.

This clone is a singleton in its sample. The gene calls are TRBV30 and TRBJ2-2; 8 bases fit TRBD1. The length of the CDR3 is 13 residues. Germline V CDR1 and CDR2: GTSNPN, SVGIG (reference sequence). CDR3 sequence: CAMDRANTGELFF. The CDR3 nucleotides are TGTGCGATGGACAGGGCGAACACCGGGGAGCTGTTTTTT.

The V call is TRBV10-2, the J call TRBJ1-4, with 7 positions matching TRBD1. This CDR3 has 15 amino acids. Germline CDR1 reads WSHSY; CDR2 reads SAAADI. The ends lost 6 bases at V and 1 base at J; junction bases unmatched: 5. The CDR3 loop is CASRGTVLTNEKLFF. In nucleotides, the CDR3 is TGCGCCAGCAGGGGGACAGTCTTAACTAATGAAAAACTGTTTTTT.

This chain joins TRBV11-3 and TRBJ2-1; D possibly corresponds to TRBD2 (7 bases). V lost 2 bases to trimming and J lost 9 bases, with 14 bases between them. The CDR3 spans 14 residues. In germline, CDR1 is SGHNT, CDR2 YENEEA. CDR3 amino acids: CASSLREGGGEQFF. For the CDR3, the DNA is TGTGCCAGCAGCTTAAGGGAGGGAGGGGGTGAGCAGTTCTTC.

The chain couples TRBV2 to TRBJ2-7, with D perhaps matching TRBD1 (6 bases). The CDR3 extends over 11 amino acids. From germline, CDR1 is SNHLY and CDR2 FYNNEI. V shed 6 bases and J shed 7 bases, with 10 bases lying between them. CDR3: CASRGAREQYF. The CDR3 coding sequence is TGTGCCAGCAGGGGGGCCCGAGAGCAGTACTTC.

V usage is TRBV9 and J usage is TRBJ2-5; D remains unclear. Germline V lookup: CDR1 SGDLS, CDR2 YYNGEE. This CDR3 spans 14 amino acids. Deletions cut 0 bases from V and 3 bases from J, with 9 bases between. The CDR3 sequence is CASSVGPPEETQYF. Here the CDR3 DNA reads TGTGCCAGCAGCGTAGGCCCCCCGGAAGAGACCCAGTACTTC.

The V gene is TRBV2, the J gene TRBJ1-2, with D maybe TRBD1 (5 bases). V was cut by 1 base and J by 3 bases, with 9 bases left in between. CDR1 is SNHLY, CDR2 FYNNEI, per germline. The CDR3 covers 14 residues. In DNA, the CDR3 is TGTGCCAGCAGTGAAGGCAGGGAGGACTATGGCTACACCTTC. Translation gives CASSEGREDYGYTF. The full variable domain, its missing parts supplied by reference TRBV2 and TRBJ1-2, is EPEVTQTPSHQVTQMGQEVILRCVPISNHLYFYWYRQILGQKVEFLVSFYNNEISEKSEIFDDQFSVERPDGSNFTLKIRSTKLEDSAMYFCASSEGREDYGYTFGSGTRLTVV.

This clone was picked up one time. The gene calls are TRBV19 and TRBJ2-5, with D maybe TRBD2 (6 bases). Germline values: CDR1 LNHDA, CDR2 SQIVND (reference sequence). This CDR3 spans 13 amino acids. Trimming pared 4 bases from V and 5 bases from J, leaving 11 bases between. The CDR3 nucleotides are TGTGCCAGTAGTAGGGACTTCGAGGAGACCCAGTACTTC. Amino acids: CASSRDFEETQYF.

J is TRBJ2-1 and V is TRBV5-6; D perhaps matches TRBD2 (6 bases). The V gene's germline CDR1 is SGHDT and CDR2 YYEEEE. The V end lost 0 bases, the J end lost 5 bases, and 12 bases lay between the germline ends. The CDR3 is made up of 15 amino acids. The CDR3 here is CASSLVGGLNNEQFF. The DNA for the CDR3 is TGTGCCAGCAGCTTGGTCGGGGGTCTTAACAATGAGCAGTTCTTC.

The CDR3 is CASTGLAGEDEQFF. The CDR3, as DNA: TGTGCCAGCACTGGACTAGCGGGGGAGGATGAGCAGTTCTTC. The rearrangement joins TRBV2 to TRBJ2-1; 13 bases fit TRBD2. Unmatched junction bases numbered 5, after V lost 7 bases and J lost 8 bases. The CDR3 extends over 14 amino acids. Per germline, CDR1 SNHLY and CDR2 FYNNEI.

This clone was seen a few times. The chain has TRBV6-5 and TRBJ1-2; 10 nucleotides align to TRBD1. This CDR3 contains 15 residues. V gave up 2 bases and J gave up 5 bases; unmatched junction bases: 5. Looked up from germline, CDR1 is MNHEY and CDR2 is SVGAGI. The CDR3 sequence is CASSYRDRGVYGYTF. In DNA form, the CDR3 reads TGTGCCAGCAGTTACAGGGACAGGGGCGTTTATGGCTACACCTTC.

The V and J genes are TRBV11-2 and TRBJ2-1; 7 bases agree with TRBD1. CDR3 length equals 14 residues. CDR1 SGHAT and CDR2 FQNNGV come from the germline V gene. V lost 5 bases, J lost 10 bases, and 11 bases stayed unmatched. The CDR3 protein is CASSPIDRVREQFF. In DNA form, the CDR3 reads TGTGCCAGCAGCCCAATAGACAGGGTTCGCGAGCAGTTCTTC.

The chain recombines TRBV6-1 with TRBJ2-1, with 8 bases identical to TRBD2. Per the germline V gene, CDR1 is MNHNS and CDR2 is SASEGT. J gave up 2 bases and V 2 bases, and 5 bases lay outside the gene matches. This CDR3 comprises 16 residues. CDR3 in amino acids: CASSESGGGPYNEQFF. DNA for the CDR3: TGTGCCAGCAGTGAATCCGGGGGGGGCCCCTACAATGAGCAGTTCTTC.

V is TRBV7-7 and J is TRBJ2-2, with 10 nucleotides matching TRBD2. CDR3 size: 18 residues. The junction had 5 bases not matched to a gene; V was cut back by 1 base and J by 0 bases. Germline CDR1 is SSHAT and CDR2 is FNYEAQ (reference sequence). CDR3 DNA sequence: TGTGCCAGCAGCTTAGTAGCGGGGGGCTCCTCGAACACCGGGGAGCTGTTTTTT. It translates to CASSLVAGGSSNTGELFF.

The CDR3 coding sequence is TGTGCCAGCAGCTTAGGTGGTTGGGGACAGGGGACAACTGAGCAGTACTTC. This gives the protein CASSLGGWGQGTTEQYF. The chain combines TRBV7-9 with TRBJ2-7, with 10 bases aligning to TRBD1. The V gene's germline CDR1 is SEHNR and CDR2 FQNEAQ (reference sequence). V shed 1 base, J shed 7 bases, and the junction held 13 bases outside the gene matches. The CDR3 length is 17 residues.

V usage is TRBV11-2 and J usage is TRBJ1-1; possible D gene TRBD1, 5 bases. The CDR3 spans 14 residues. The germline V gene encodes CDR1 SGHAT and CDR2 FQNNGV. V was pared by 5 bases and J by 6 bases, with 16 bases between. DNA of the CDR3: TGTGCCAGCAGCCCGCGATCAGGGAATCCTGAAGCTTTCTTT. The encoded protein is CASSPRSGNPEAFF.

The chain has TRBV10-1 and TRBJ2-3; tentatively, D is TRBD2 (7 bases). Germline CDR1 and CDR2: WNHNN and SYGVQD (reference sequence). The CDR3 loop spans 14 amino acids. The V end lost 8 bases, the J end lost 4 bases, and 16 bases lay between the germline ends. Here the CDR3 reads CASSNAGASDTQYF. DNA of the CDR3: TGCGCCAGCTCCAACGCGGGGGCATCAGATACGCAGTATTTT.

This clone occurred once. The rearrangement joins TRBV9 to TRBJ2-3; TRBD2 matches at 11 bases. Trimming at V came to 0 bases and at J to 1 base, leaving 10 bases not matched to a gene. Germline values: CDR1 SGDLS, CDR2 YYNGEE. The CDR3 length is 19 residues. CDR3 loop: CASSVDTGELAGGTDTQYF. In nucleotides, the CDR3 is TGTGCCAGCAGCGTAGACACGGGGGAACTAGCGGGGGGCACAGATACGCAGTATTTT.